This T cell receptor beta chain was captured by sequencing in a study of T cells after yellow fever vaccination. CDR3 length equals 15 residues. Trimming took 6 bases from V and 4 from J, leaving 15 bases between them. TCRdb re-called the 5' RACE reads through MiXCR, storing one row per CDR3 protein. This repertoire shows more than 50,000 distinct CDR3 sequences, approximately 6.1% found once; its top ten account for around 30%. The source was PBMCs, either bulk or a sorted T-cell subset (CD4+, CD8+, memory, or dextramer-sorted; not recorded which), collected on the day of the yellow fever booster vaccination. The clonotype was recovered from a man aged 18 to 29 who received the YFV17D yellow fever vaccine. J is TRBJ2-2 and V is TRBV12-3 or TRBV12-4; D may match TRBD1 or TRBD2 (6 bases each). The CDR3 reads CASSRGQDFTGELFF. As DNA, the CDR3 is TGTGCCAGCAGCCGGGGGCAGGACTTCACCGGGGAGCTGTTTTTT.